The sequence of this TCR beta chain was determined in a study of T cells in localized non-small cell lung cancer. General observations from the study: Compared with tumor, uninvolved adjacent lung displayed greater T cell clonality, ranking highest overall. Median detection of top 100 tumor clones in adjacent lung was around 57 clones. Longer survival (overall) was linked to higher T cell density in blood.

The data were produced by immunoSEQ multiplex PCR, yet TCRdb's version contains in-frame clones alone and is incomplete. The table includes roughly 38,000 clones, 88% detected once. This CDR3 is 23 amino acids long. V lost 3 bases and J lost 6; bases outside the gene matches: 29. About this clone itself: Its antigen is unidentified.

The receptor was isolated from a female donor older than 55 with stage I squamous cell lung carcinoma. Sample: peripheral blood, taken before any cancer treatment. The chain combines TRBV5-3 with TRBJ2-2, with TRBD2 matching 10 bases. TRBV5-3 is flagged as an ORF with uncertain function. The CDR3 protein is CARSYHGQGPREREGSKAGELFF. Here the CDR3 DNA reads TGTGCCAGAAGCTACCACGGACAGGGCCCAAGGGAGCGGGAGGGTTCTAAGGCCGGGGAGCTGTTTTTT.